Listed below are T cell receptor beta chains from one sample, sequenced in a study of T cell responses to AZD1222 COVID-19 vaccine. Profiling relied on immunoSEQ multiplex PCR, and the TCRdb table lists in-frame clones only, not all of them. The sample lists some 120,000 clones, about 90% seen once, with around a sixth in the top ten. The sequences come from peripheral blood, collected on day 0 of MenACWY control vaccination. All receptors come from an adult in good health. Both conserved end residues are part of each CDR3. D genes are given only for firm matches. Clone size is shown for a subset of rows, as once, few, many or a class of expanded clone.

D gene,J gene,V gene,clone size,CDR3 DNA,CDR3 protein
TRBD1,TRBJ1-2,TRBV4-1,-,TGCGCCAGCAGCCATCACACGGATACAATAACCGGGACAGGGAGTGGTGGCTACACCTTC,CASSHHTDTITGTGSGGYTF
TRBD1,TRBJ2-5,TRBV25-1,once,TGTGCCAGCAGCGCGATGGAAGACAGGGTCCAAGAGACCCAGTACTTC,CASSAMEDRVQETQYF
TRBD1,TRBJ2-3,TRBV28,few,TGTGCCAGCATCCAACAGGGGGCGGCCACAGATACGCAGTATTTT,CASIQQGAATDTQYF
TRBD1,TRBJ2-7,TRBV30,-,TGTGCCTGGAGTGGATTCGGGACAGTAGCAGGCGAGCAGTACTTC,CAWSGFGTVAGEQYF
TRBD2,TRBJ2-3,TRBV7-2,once,TGTGCCAGCAGCAGGGGACTAGCGGGAGGCACAGATACGCAGTATTTT,CASSRGLAGGTDTQYF
TRBD2,TRBJ2-7,TRBV4-1,-,TGCGCCAGCAGCCAAGGGGCTAGCGGATACGAGCAGTACTTC,CASSQGASGYEQYF
-,TRBJ1-2,TRBV27,-,TGTGCCAGCAGTGACCCTAGGACAGTCCCCTATGGCTACACCTTC,CASSDPRTVPYGYTF
-,TRBJ2-7,TRBV6-5,-,TGTGCCAGCAGTCCACCTGGCAGCCTAGACGAGCAGTACTTC,CASSPPGSLDEQYF
-,TRBJ2-7,TRBV5-4,-,TGTGCCAGCAGCTACCCAGGGACACCAACCGGCGAGCAGTACTTC,CASSYPGTPTGEQYF
-,TRBJ2-7,TRBV11-2,-,TGTGCCAGCAGCTTGGTAGGGAACCCCTACGAGCAGTACTTC,CASSLVGNPYEQYF
TRBD2,TRBJ2-1,TRBV3-1/TRBV3-2,-,TGTGCCAGCAGCCAAAAGGAAGCGGGAGTTCCCTACAATGAGCAGTTCTTC,CASSQKEAGVPYNEQFF
-,TRBJ1-6,TRBV19,once,TGTGCCAGTAGCCGACCAGAGTCACCCCTCCACTTT,CASSRPESPLHF
-,TRBJ2-7,TRBV5-4,-,TGTGCCAGCAGCTCACGGCAAGCCTACGAGCAGTACTTC,CASSSRQAYEQYF
TRBD2,TRBJ2-2,TRBV30,-,TGTGCCTGGAGAAGGGGACTAGGTGGATTCGGGGAGCTGTTTTTT,CAWRRGLGGFGELFF
TRBD2,TRBJ2-3,TRBV27,-,TGTGCCAGCAGTTCCTCGCTAGCGGGGCACACAGATACGCAGTATTTT,CASSSSLAGHTDTQYF
-,TRBJ2-3,TRBV4-1,-,TGCGCCAGCAGCCCGACAGGCACAGATACGCAGTATTTT,CASSPTGTDTQYF
TRBD2,TRBJ2-7,TRBV4-1,-,TGCGCCAGCAGCCAAGATCGTCTAGCGGGAGGAACCGAGCAGTACTTC,CASSQDRLAGGTEQYF
TRBD1,TRBJ2-1,TRBV19,-,TGTGCCAGTAAGTTGTCGGGGACAGGGATTGGCAATGAGCAGTTCTTC,CASKLSGTGIGNEQFF
-,TRBJ1-2,TRBV10-1,-,TGCGCCAGCAGTCCGGCGCGATACTATGGCTACACCTTC,CASSPARYYGYTF
-,TRBJ2-7,TRBV24-1,once,TGTGCCACCATGTCGAGAGGTACGCACGAGCAGTACTTC,CATMSRGTHEQYF
-,TRBJ2-7,TRBV28,-,TGTGCCAGCAGTTTAGTGGGGTTGGATCGTGAGCAGTACTTC,CASSLVGLDREQYF
TRBD1,TRBJ2-5,TRBV18,-,TGTGCCAGCTCTCCGGGACAGGGGAGTGAGACCCAGTACTTC,CASSPGQGSETQYF
-,TRBJ2-7,TRBV21-1,-,TGTGCCAGCAGCAAAATAGGACTAGCGGGAACTTACGAGCAGTACTTC,CASSKIGLAGTYEQYF
-,TRBJ2-1,TRBV28,-,TGTGCCAGCAGACTGGGACAATCCTACAATGAGCAGTTCTTC,CASRLGQSYNEQFF
TRBD2,TRBJ2-7,TRBV30,-,TGTGCCTGGAGTTCAGCGGGAACCTACGAGCAGTACTTC,CAWSSAGTYEQYF
TRBD1,TRBJ2-2,TRBV5-5,-,TGTGCCAGCAGCGCACACTATGACAGGGGGAGCGGGGAGCTGTTTTTT,CASSAHYDRGSGELFF
-,TRBJ2-5,TRBV10-3,-,TGTGCCATCAGTGAGTCTTCGGGGTGGGAGACCCAGTACTTC,CAISESSGWETQYF
TRBD2,TRBJ2-3,TRBV7-8,once,TGTGCCAGCAGCTCGCTAGTAGCGGGAGGGCCGACCGATACGCAGTATTTT,CASSSLVAGGPTDTQYF
-,TRBJ2-7,TRBV10-3,once,TGTGCCATCAGTGAGTCCTACAGGGCAGGTGAGCAGTACTTC,CAISESYRAGEQYF
-,TRBJ2-1,TRBV11-2,few,TGTGCCAGCAGCCTTGGACTCAATGAGCAGTTCTTC,CASSLGLNEQFF
-,TRBJ1-2,TRBV6-5,-,TGTGCCGGCGGAGGGACGCCCCTGGGCTATGGCTACACCTTC,CAGGGTPLGYGYTF
TRBD1,TRBJ2-3,TRBV10-1,-,TGCGCCAGCAGGCGGGTGGCAGGGGGCCCAGATACGCAGTATTTT,CASRRVAGGPDTQYF
TRBD1,TRBJ1-1,TRBV18,-,TGTGCCAGCTCACCGCAAGCGCTGACAGGGGCCCTTATCTATGCTTTCTTT,CASSPQALTGALIYAFF
-,TRBJ2-7,TRBV2,once,TGTGCCAGCATGCCCCGGGGGATGAGCGAGCAGTACTTC,CASMPRGMSEQYF
-,TRBJ1-1,TRBV2,-,TGTGCCACCCCGGACAGGAACACTGAAGCTTTCTTT,CATPDRNTEAFF
-,TRBJ1-4,TRBV4-2,-,TGTGCCAGCAGTAGCGGGGCGATAGCAACTAATGAAAAACTGTTTTTT,CASSSGAIATNEKLFF
-,TRBJ1-2,TRBV2,few,TGTGCCAGCAGGGAAGACAGGCCTCGAGGTGGCTACACCTTC,CASREDRPRGGYTF
-,TRBJ2-7,TRBV12-3/TRBV12-4,-,TGTGCCAGCAGTTGGAGGGCAAACGAGCAGTACTTC,CASSWRANEQYF
-,TRBJ2-2,TRBV18,-,TGTGCCAGCTCACCAGCACAGTTCACCGGGGAGCTGTTTTTT,CASSPAQFTGELFF
-,TRBJ2-3,TRBV19,-,TGTGCCAGTAGTATAGCGCTGACGGCGAATACGCAGTATTTT,CASSIALTANTQYF
-,TRBJ2-1,TRBV6-2/TRBV6-3,once,TGTGCCAGCAGCTCGGGACGGATTTACAATGAGCAGTTCTTC,CASSSGRIYNEQFF
TRBD1,TRBJ1-1,TRBV10-3,-,TGTGCCACCACAGGGGAGTCTGCTGAAGCTTTCTTT,CATTGESAEAFF
-,TRBJ2-7,TRBV9,-,TGTGCCAGCAGCGGGAGCTCCTACGAGCAGTACTTC,CASSGSSYEQYF
-,TRBJ2-7,TRBV7-9,-,TGTGCCAGCAGCCCGATTCCCTACGAGCAGTACTTC,CASSPIPYEQYF
-,TRBJ1-2,TRBV6-6,-,TGTGCCAGCAGGGAAGGGGGATTTAACTATGGCTACACCTTC,CASREGGFNYGYTF
TRBD2,TRBJ2-1,TRBV10-1,-,TGCGCCAGCAGTGCTAGCGGGAGTAATGAGCAGTTCTTC,CASSASGSNEQFF
TRBD2,TRBJ2-7,TRBV10-2,-,TGCGCCAGCATGGTAAGACTAGCAGGGCTCGAGCAGTACTTC,CASMVRLAGLEQYF